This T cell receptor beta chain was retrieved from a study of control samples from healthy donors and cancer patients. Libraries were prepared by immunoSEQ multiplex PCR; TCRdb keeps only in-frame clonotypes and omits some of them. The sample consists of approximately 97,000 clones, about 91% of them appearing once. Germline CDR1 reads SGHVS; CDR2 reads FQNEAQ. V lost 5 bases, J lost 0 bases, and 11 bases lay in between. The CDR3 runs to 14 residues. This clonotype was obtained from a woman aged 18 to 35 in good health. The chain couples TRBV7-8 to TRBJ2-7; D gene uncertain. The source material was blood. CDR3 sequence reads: CASSPRHRSYEQYF. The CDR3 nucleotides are TGTGCCAGCAGCCCACGACACCGCTCCTACGAGCAGTACTTC.